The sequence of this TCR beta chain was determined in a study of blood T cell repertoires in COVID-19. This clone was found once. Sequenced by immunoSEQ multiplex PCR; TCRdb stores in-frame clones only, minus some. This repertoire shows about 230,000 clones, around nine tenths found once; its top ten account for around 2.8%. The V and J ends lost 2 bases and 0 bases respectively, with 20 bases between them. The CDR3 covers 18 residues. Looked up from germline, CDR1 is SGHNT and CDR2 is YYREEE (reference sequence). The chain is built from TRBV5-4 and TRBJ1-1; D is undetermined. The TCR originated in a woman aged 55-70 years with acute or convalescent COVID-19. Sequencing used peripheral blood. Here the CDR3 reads CASSFLRYNRYMNTEAFF. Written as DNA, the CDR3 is TGTGCCAGCAGCTTTTTACGATATAACAGATACATGAACACTGAAGCTTTCTTT.